A single sample is the source of the 25 T cell receptor beta chains below, sequenced in a study of regulatory T cells in long-lasting Graves disease. Construction of the TCR beta libraries employed iRepertoire HTBI primers in conjunction with Arm-PCR of CDR3 regions. A single record per CDR3 protein comes from TCRdb applying MiXCR to the multiplex PCR reads. The sample holds around 250,000 distinct CDR3 sequences; around 19% are singletons and the top ten take around 15%. Time point indicated: newly diagnosed GD, antithyroid drugs for less than 3 months. The TCR library used RNA extracted from PBMCs. Separately, the same data were catalogued under a study of T cells in Graves' hyperthyroidism and ophthalmopathy.

The sequencing used peripheral blood mononuclear cells (PBMCs), collected at new diagnosis, from a patient treated with antithyroid drugs. Source of these receptors: a woman in her twenties or thirties with Graves disease.

V is TRBV18 and J is TRBJ2-5; TRBD2 agrees at 8 bases. The CDR3 covers 16 residues. Germline trimming cut 2 bases from V and 4 bases from J; bases unmatched to any gene: 9. Germline V gene lookup returns CDR1 KGHSH and CDR2 LQKENI. Written as DNA, the CDR3 is TGTGCCAGCTCACCAGCAGCGGGGGTGATGGGAGAGACCCAGTACTTC. It codes for CASSPAAGVMGETQYF.

This clonotype was picked up many times. One end of the junction does not line up with germline, which may come from a read error. This chain connects TRBV5-1 to TRBJ1-2; 12 positions match TRBD1. CDR1 is SGHRS and CDR2 is YFSETQ in the germline V gene. The CDR3 totals 18 residues. The CDR3 DNA reads as TGCGCCAACAGCTCCTTCACTTCCGGGACAGGGGGCGTCTATGGCTACACCTTC. Amino acids: CANSSFTSGTGGVYGYTF.

The CDR3 region is CATSRDRNTENYGYTF. The CDR3 DNA follows: TGTGCCACCAGCAGAGATCGCAATACAGAAAACTATGGCTACACCTTC. The rearrangement joins TRBV15 to TRBJ1-2; D is unclear. Germline CDR1 is LNHNV and CDR2 is YYDKDF (reference sequence). The V end was cut by 0 bases, the J end by 2 bases, with 13 bases between. The CDR3 sequence is 16 residues long.

This clonotype was picked up many times. This chain uses TRBV6-1 with TRBJ1-2; D unresolved. CDR3 length: 13 residues. Trimming left V 3 bases short and J 8 bases short, with 13 bases between. CDR1 MNHNS and CDR2 SASEGT come from the germline V gene. The CDR3 here is CASSDWTEAGYTF. Written as DNA, the CDR3 is TGTGCCAGCAGTGACTGGACGGAGGCAGGCTACACCTTC.

This clonotype came up many times. As DNA, the CDR3 is TGTGCCAGCAGTTCCCCGAGCGGAGATAGCAATCAGCCCCAGCATTTT. Its protein is CASSSPSGDSNQPQHF. This sequence joins TRBV28 and TRBJ1-5, with no clear D. Germline V gene data show CDR1 as MDHEN and CDR2 as SYDVKM. The CDR3 is 16 residues long. V gave up 4 bases and J gave up 0 bases, with 13 bases separating them.

This clonotype was found a few times. The chain is built from TRBV19 and TRBJ2-2, with D possibly called TRBD1 or TRBD2 (5 bases each). Deletions cut 10 bases from V and 3 bases from J, with 15 bases between. CDR1 and CDR2 from the germline V gene are LNHDA and SQIVND (reference sequence). There are 14 residues in the CDR3. The CDR3 DNA follows: TGTGCCAAATGGGGGAATCTCGACACCGGGGAGCTGTTTTTT. It encodes CAKWGNLDTGELFF.

The chain couples TRBV20-1 to TRBJ1-6; the D gene is possibly TRBD1 (5 bases). The CDR3 consists of 13 residues. CDR1 and CDR2 (germline): DFQATT, SNEGSKA (reference sequence). Trimming stripped 8 bases from V and 7 bases from J, with 15 bases between. The CDR3 sequence: CSPGTSGNSPLHF. The CDR3 DNA reads TGCAGTCCCGGGACCTCCGGCAATTCACCCCTCCACTTT.

The chain couples TRBV30 to TRBJ2-7; 11 bases are a match to TRBD2. V gave up 0 bases and J gave up 3 bases; unmatched junction bases: 10. The germline gives CDR1 GTSNPN, CDR2 SVGIG (reference sequence). The CDR3 is 17 residues long. CDR3 protein: CAWSVGLAGGSIYEQYF. CDR3 DNA sequence: TGTGCCTGGAGTGTGGGATTAGCGGGAGGGAGTATCTACGAGCAGTACTTC. Supplemented by reference TRBV30 and TRBJ2-7, the full variable domain reads SQTIHQWPATLVQPVGSPLSLECTVEGTSNPNLYWYRQAAGRGLQLLFYSVGIGQISSEVPQNLSASRPQDRQFILSSKKLLLSDSGFYLCAWSVGLAGGSIYEQYFGPGTRLTVT.

The chain combines TRBV12-3 or TRBV12-4 with TRBJ2-7; TRBD1 matches at 10 bases. The V segment lost 5 bases and the J segment 4 bases; nucleotides outside the gene matches: 5. The CDR3 covers 14 residues. CDR3 region: CASSTTGGGYEQYF. The CDR3 DNA reads as TGTGCCAGCAGTACGACAGGGGGCGGGTACGAGCAGTACTTC.

This clonotype appeared many times. CDR3 sequence reads: CASSRTDMNTEAFF. In DNA form, the CDR3 reads TGCGCCAGCAGTCGAACGGACATGAACACTGAAGCTTTCTTT. The genes are TRBV5-1 and TRBJ1-1, with D possibly TRBD1 on 5 matching bases. The CDR3 sequence is 14 residues long. V was clipped by 5 bases and J by 0 bases, with 11 bases between them. Germline-derived CDR1 and CDR2 are SGHRS and YFSETQ.

The rearrangement joins TRBV27 to TRBJ1-3; 8 nucleotides line up with TRBD1. This CDR3 region has 17 residues. After removal of 2 bases from V and 0 bases from J, the junction contained 6 bases not matched to a gene. Germline V gene lookup returns CDR1 MNHEY and CDR2 SMNVEV (reference sequence). CDR3 sequence reads: CASSLGTGPHSGNTIYF. DNA for the CDR3: TGTGCCAGCAGTTTAGGGACAGGCCCCCACTCTGGAAACACCATATATTTT.

This clonotype was seen more than once but under ten times. The chain employs TRBV7-2 and TRBJ1-3; no clear D. The CDR3 covers 15 residues. Trimming pared 3 bases from V and 0 bases from J, leaving 9 bases between. Germline values: CDR1 SGHTA, CDR2 FQGNSA. The CDR3, as DNA: TGTGCCAGCAGCTTGGGATTTCTCTCTGGAAACACCATATATTTT. This translates into CASSLGFLSGNTIYF.

Ten or more counts support this clonotype. The genes are TRBV5-1 and TRBJ1-1; TRBD1 matches 7 bases. The CDR3 sequence is 14 residues long. Germline V lookup: CDR1 SGHRS, CDR2 YFSETQ. After removal of 5 bases from V and 4 bases from J, the junction contained 8 bases not matched to a gene. CDR3 DNA: TGCGCCAGCAGAACTCAGGGGGGGAGCACTGAAGCTTTCTTT. Its protein product is CASRTQGGSTEAFF.

This clonotype was seen ten or more times. The CDR3 loop is CASSSQGELTEAFF. The CDR3 bases are TGTGCCAGTAGTTCGCAGGGGGAGTTAACTGAAGCTTTCTTT. The chain employs TRBV19 and TRBJ1-1, with TRBD1 identical over 7 bases. Germline loops: CDR1 LNHDA, CDR2 SQIVND (reference sequence). Trimming cost V 5 bases and J 5 bases; bases outside gene matches: 8. This CDR3 comprises 14 residues.

This clonotype appeared many times. The V and J genes are TRBV18 and TRBJ2-7; unclear D gene. This CDR3 is built from 16 residues. Germline lookup yields CDR1 KGHSH and CDR2 LQKENI. Trimming shortened V by 1 base and J by 1 base, and 14 bases separated the two germline ends. The CDR3 here is CASSPLSGPVSYEQYF. The CDR3 nucleotides are TGTGCCAGCTCACCACTAAGTGGGCCAGTGTCCTACGAGCAGTACTTC.

The table lists this clonotype with a few counts. The J gene is TRBJ2-1, the V gene TRBV14; D is ambiguous. Germline V gene lookup returns CDR1 SGHDN and CDR2 FVKESK. The CDR3 totals 17 residues. Trimming stripped 3 bases from V and 0 bases from J, with 15 bases between. CDR3 bases: TGTGCCAGCAGCCACGAACGTTTGGAAAGCTCCTACAATGAGCAGTTCTTC. Translating gives CASSHERLESSYNEQFF.

This clonotype has ten or more counts. The chain recombines TRBV3-1 with TRBJ1-1, with TRBD1 identical over 12 bases. Trimming took 2 bases from V and 11 from J; bases not matched to a gene: 9. The CDR3 is made up of 15 amino acids. Germline V gives CDR1 LGHDT, CDR2 YNNKEL (reference sequence). CDR3 nucleotides: TGTGCCAGCAGCCAACAAACCGGGACAGGGGGCAAGGCTTTCTTT. This gives the protein CASSQQTGTGGKAFF.

This clonotype was seen repeatedly, ten times or more. The J gene is TRBJ1-4, the V gene TRBV29-1; D remains unclear. V was trimmed by 6 bases and J by 10 bases, leaving 18 bases between them. Germline V CDR1 and CDR2: SQVTM, ANQGSEA. The CDR3 loop spans 13 amino acids. The CDR3, as DNA: TGCAGCGTAATGGACCAGCTTGGAGGAAAACTGTTTTTT. Its translation: CSVMDQLGGKLFF.

Regarding this clonotype: With a much larger clone just one base away, this may be a read error. V usage is TRBV15 and J usage is TRBJ2-1, with D maybe TRBD2 (7 bases). Trimming cost V 3 bases and J 13 bases, with 25 bases left between them. CDR1 is LNHNV, CDR2 YYDKDF, per germline (reference sequence). The CDR3 totals 16 residues. In DNA form, the CDR3 reads TGTGCCACCAGCAGGACGGGGGGCCGATTCCAAGAGACCCAGTTCTTC. Residues: CATSRTGGRFQETQFF.

This clonotype was seen only a few times. A read error is possible here, since a much larger clone lies one base away. The chain links TRBV3-1 to TRBJ1-1, with D hard to call. The CDR3 totals 15 residues. CDR1 is LGHDT, CDR2 YNNKEL, per germline (reference sequence). V gave up 4 bases and J gave up 0 bases, with 12 bases separating them. CDR3 protein: CASSPEDGLNTEAFF. CDR3 DNA sequence: TGTGCCAGCAGCCCAGAAGACGGATTGAACACTGAAGCTTTCTTT. Full variable domain (remainder filled in from reference TRBV3-1 and TRBJ1-1): DTAVSQTPKYLVTQMGNDKSIKCEQNLGHDTMYWYKQDSKKFLKIMFSYNNKELIINETVPNRFSPKSPDKAHLNLHINSLELGDSAVYFCASSPEDGLNTEAFFGQGTRLTVV.

This clonotype was found many times. The rearrangement joins TRBV2 to TRBJ2-5, with TRBD2 identical over 8 bases. Germline lookup yields CDR1 SNHLY and CDR2 FYNNEI. This CDR3 is 12 amino acids long. Trimming removed 6 bases from V and 6 bases from J; junction bases left unmatched: 3. CDR3 in amino acids: CASRRGEKTQYF. CDR3 coding DNA: TGTGCCAGCAGGCGGGGGGAAAAGACCCAGTACTTC.

This clonotype was found many times. V is TRBV20-1 and J is TRBJ1-2; TRBD1 is a possible D gene (6 bases). This CDR3 has 11 amino acids. CDR1 is DFQATT and CDR2 is SNEGSKA in the germline V gene (reference sequence). Trimming took off 6 bases at V and 8 bases at J, with 13 bases between the two ends. CDR3: CSASYRDGYTF. The CDR3 DNA reads as TGCAGTGCCTCTTACAGGGACGGCTACACCTTC.

The V and J genes are TRBV18 and TRBJ1-5; D is undetermined. The length of the CDR3 is 13 residues. The germline V and J ends were trimmed by 4 bases and 7 bases, with 11 bases remaining between them. Looked up from germline, CDR1 is KGHSH and CDR2 is LQKENI. The CDR3 DNA is TGTGCCAGCTCACGGACCCGGGAACAGCCCCAGCATTTT. Translated, it gives CASSRTREQPQHF.

This clonotype was seen repeatedly, ten times or more. The CDR3 is CASNLGGRNTIYF. In nucleotides, the CDR3 is TGTGCCAGCAACCTAGGGGGCAGAAACACCATATATTTT. The V call is TRBV28, the J call TRBJ1-3; TRBD1 matches 7 bases. This CDR3 spans 13 amino acids. Per germline, CDR1 MDHEN and CDR2 SYDVKM. J gave up 5 bases and V 7 bases, and 5 bases lay outside the gene matches.

This clonotype was detected many times. The genes are TRBV11-3 and TRBJ2-2; D unresolved. The CDR3 sequence is 17 residues long. V was shortened by 1 base and J by 6 bases, with 18 bases between the two germline ends. The germline gives CDR1 SGHNT, CDR2 YENEEA. CDR3 residues: CASSLVSPSLGPGELFF. The CDR3 DNA is TGTGCCAGCAGCTTAGTTTCGCCTAGTCTCGGGCCCGGGGAGCTGTTTTTT.